Following are 18 T cell receptor beta chains from one sample sequenced in a study of human T cells and chemical hapten exposure. Specified time point: patch test 2, 6 weeks after DPC sensitization. Stated treatment: therapeutic diphenylcyclopropenone sensitization with weekly scalp DPC. Each CDR3 protein gets one entry after TCRdb re-called the RACE reads with MiXCR. There are over 85,000 distinct CDR3 sequences in the sample; about 9.3% occur only once, and approximately 2% lies in the top ten. The source was whole blood, collected in connection with sensitization to the hapten diphenylcyclopropenone (DPC). These receptors originate from a woman in her forties with alopecia areata. Some clones in this sample may be carry-over from other donors' samples.

This chain uses TRBV4-2 with TRBJ2-3, with D unclear. The CDR3 length is 16 residues. V was clipped by 0 bases and J by 2 bases, with 12 bases between them. The germline V gene has CDR1 LGHNA and CDR2 YNFKEQ. CDR3 nucleotides: TGTGCCAGCAGCCAAGATCCAGGATCGGTCACAGATACGCAGTATTTT. This gives the protein CASSQDPGSVTDTQYF.

The chain couples TRBV19 to TRBJ2-2; the D is unclear. The CDR3 is 15 amino acids. The germline V and J ends were trimmed by 3 bases and 4 bases, with 12 bases remaining between them. CDR1 is LNHDA, CDR2 SQIVND, per germline (reference sequence). The CDR3 DNA sequence: TGTGCCAGTAGTATCATTCGGGTCGCCACCGGGGAGCTGTTTTTT. Translation: CASSIIRVATGELFF.

This clonotype was observed a few times. This chain connects TRBV7-2 to TRBJ2-1, with TRBD1 identical over 9 bases. In germline, CDR1 is SGHTA, CDR2 FQGNSA. The CDR3 sequence is 18 residues long. J gave up 7 bases and V 3 bases, and 16 bases lay outside the gene matches. Here the CDR3 reads CASSFGLGQGPYDNEQFF. The CDR3 DNA is TGTGCCAGCAGCTTTGGTTTGGGACAGGGACCTTATGATAATGAGCAGTTCTTC. The full variable domain, its missing parts supplied by reference TRBV7-2 and TRBJ2-1, is GAGVSQSPSNKVTEKGKDVELRCDPISGHTALYWYRQSLGQGLEFLIYFQGNSAPDKSGLPSDRFSAERTGGSVSTLTIQRTQQEDSAVYLCASSFGLGQGPYDNEQFFGPGTRLTVL.

This clonotype occurred a few times. The chain recombines TRBV12-3 or TRBV12-4 with TRBJ2-7, with D perhaps TRBD1 (5 bases). Trimming left V 6 bases short and J 2 bases short, with 8 bases between. The CDR3 is made up of 12 amino acids. The CDR3 reads CASSRATYEQYF. The CDR3 DNA sequence: TGTGCCAGCAGCAGGGCCACCTACGAGCAGTACTTC.

V usage is TRBV29-1 and J usage is TRBJ1-1; no firm D call. CDR3 size: 11 residues. Germline V gene lookup returns CDR1 SQVTM and CDR2 ANQGSEA. V dropped 5 bases and J dropped 5 bases, with 9 bases sitting between them. CDR3 DNA sequence: TGCAGCGTTCTGGGAAAAACTGAAGCTTTCTTT. It translates to CSVLGKTEAFF.

This clonotype was detected a few times. The chain carries TRBV6-7 and TRBJ1-4; D is unclear. TRBV6-7 is marked as an open reading frame, function uncertain. The CDR3 has 11 amino acids. V was clipped by 8 bases and J by 16 bases, with 17 bases between them. CDR3 protein: CASRSPTSPFF. The CDR3 bases are TGTGCCAGCCGGTCCCCGACAAGTCCGTTTTTT.

The V call is TRBV5-6, the J call TRBJ2-7; D possibly corresponds to TRBD1 (6 bases). This CDR3 is 14 amino acids long. Trimming shortened V by 2 bases and J by 3 bases, and 12 bases separated the two germline ends. Looked up from germline, CDR1 is SGHDT and CDR2 is YYEEEE. This chain's CDR3 is CASSFIAGDYEQYF. As DNA, the CDR3 is TGTGCCAGCAGCTTTATAGCAGGGGACTACGAGCAGTACTTC.

This clonotype was picked up a small number of times. The V gene is TRBV18, the J gene TRBJ2-5; the D is unclear. This CDR3 spans 15 amino acids. Germline CDR1 is KGHSH and CDR2 is LQKENI. The germline V and J ends were trimmed by 1 base and 5 bases, with 14 bases remaining between them. In DNA form, the CDR3 reads TGTGCCAGCTCACCACAGTATACTTCCAGCGAGACCCAGTACTTC. Protein product: CASSPQYTSSETQYF. Variable domain in full (rest from reference TRBV18 and TRBJ2-5): NAGVMQNPRHLVRRRGQEARLRCSPMKGHSHVYWYRQLPEEGLKFMVYLQKENIIDESGMPKERFSAEFPKEGPSILRIQQVVRGDSAAYFCASSPQYTSSETQYFGPGTRLLVL.

This clonotype was seen a few times. The chain joins TRBV29-1 to TRBJ2-7, with 9 nucleotides matching TRBD2. The CDR3 contains 13 residues. The ends lost 7 bases at V and 1 base at J; junction bases unmatched: 5. Germline V gene lookup returns CDR1 SQVTM and CDR2 ANQGSEA. This CDR3 reads CSGLAEGSYEQYF. Here the CDR3 DNA reads TGCAGCGGACTAGCGGAGGGTTCCTACGAGCAGTACTTC.

This clonotype has a count of ten or more. The CDR3 region is CASSLEGVRTEAFF. CDR3 coding DNA: TGTGCCAGCAGCTTGGAGGGGGTTCGCACTGAAGCTTTCTTT. This sequence joins TRBV7-3 and TRBJ1-1; tentative D call: TRBD1 (6 bases). Looked up from germline, CDR1 is SGHTA and CDR2 is FQGTGA. V was clipped by 3 bases and J by 4 bases, with 12 bases between them. CDR3 size: 14 residues. The variable domain in full, completed from reference TRBV7-3 and TRBJ1-1, reads GAGVSQTPSNKVTEKGKYVELRCDPISGHTALYWYRQSLGQGPEFLIYFQGTGAADDSGLPNDRFFAVRPEGSVSTLKIQRTERGDSAVYLCASSLEGVRTEAFFGQGTRLTVV.

This clonotype was seen repeatedly, ten times or more. This rearrangement joins TRBV19 to TRBJ1-5; TRBD1 agrees at 9 bases. The CDR3 covers 13 residues. V lost 6 bases to trimming and J lost 6 bases; unmatched junction nucleotides: 3. Germline loops: CDR1 LNHDA, CDR2 SQIVND (reference sequence). The CDR3 nucleotides read TGTGCCAGTAGCGGACAGGGGTTTCAGCCCCAGCATTTT. Translating it yields CASSGQGFQPQHF.

This clonotype was seen many times. V gene TRBV12-3 or TRBV12-4 combines with J gene TRBJ1-1; no reliable D call. The CDR3 sequence is 13 residues long. The V end lost 3 bases, the J end lost 7 bases, and 12 bases lay between the germline ends. The DNA for the CDR3 is TGTGCCAGCAGTTTTCGGCAGACCTATGAAGCTTTCTTT. This encodes CASSFRQTYEAFF.

This clonotype has at least ten counts. The gene calls are TRBV7-2 and TRBJ2-3, with D unresolved. The V end was cut by 8 bases, the J end by 0 bases, with 15 bases between. The CDR3 is 15 residues long. Germline V gene data show CDR1 as SGHTA and CDR2 as FQGNSA. The chain's CDR3 is CASARWVGSTDTQYF. CDR3 coding DNA: TGTGCCAGCGCTCGCTGGGTCGGTAGCACAGATACGCAGTATTTT.

DNA of the CDR3: TGTGCCAGCAGCCAAGCCGCGCGGGCCACCGGGGAGCTGTTTTTT. Translating it yields CASSQAARATGELFF. V gene TRBV3-1 combines with J gene TRBJ2-2; D possibly corresponds to TRBD2 (5 bases). The V and J ends lost 1 base and 4 bases respectively, with 10 bases between them. This CDR3 is 15 amino acids long. Germline CDR1 LGHDT, CDR2 YNNKEL (reference sequence).

There are many counts of this clonotype. The chain has TRBV6-6 and TRBJ1-1; 7 bases are shared with TRBD1. After removal of 6 bases from V and 3 bases from J, the junction contained 10 bases not matched to a gene. The CDR3 spans 15 residues. CDR1 is MNHNY and CDR2 is SVGAGI in the germline V gene (reference sequence). The DNA for the CDR3 is TGTGCCAGCAGCCGGCGTCGACAGGGTGACACTGAAGCTTTCTTT. This translates into CASSRRRQGDTEAFF.

This clonotype has just one count. CDR3 nucleotides: TGTGCCACCAGTGATTTTCGGGATACGCAGTATTTT. Translated: CATSDFRDTQYF. The gene calls are TRBV24-1 and TRBJ2-3; no reliable D call. The length of the CDR3 is 12 residues. Germline CDR1 reads KGHDR; CDR2 reads SFDVKD. Trimming took off 1 base at V and 6 bases at J, with 4 bases between the two ends.

This clonotype was seen at least ten times. The chain links TRBV7-2 to TRBJ1-6, with D uncertain. CDR1 and CDR2 from the germline V gene are SGHTA and FQGNSA. V was trimmed by 3 bases and J by 7 bases, leaving 4 bases between them. This CDR3 is 12 amino acids long. DNA of the CDR3: TGTGCCAGCAGCTTCCCCAATTCACCCCTCCACTTT. Translated, it gives CASSFPNSPLHF. Together with reference TRBV7-2 and TRBJ1-6, the CDR3 gives the full variable domain: GAGVSQSPSNKVTEKGKDVELRCDPISGHTALYWYRQSLGQGLEFLIYFQGNSAPDKSGLPSDRFSAERTGGSVSTLTIQRTQQEDSAVYLCASSFPNSPLHFGNGTRLTVT.

This clonotype was seen repeatedly, ten times or more. The J gene is TRBJ1-2, the V gene TRBV29-1; D unresolved. Per the germline V gene, CDR1 is SQVTM and CDR2 is ANQGSEA. The CDR3 is 13 amino acids. CDR3 sequence reads: CSAVGGSNYGYTF. The CDR3 bases are TGCAGTGCTGTTGGAGGATCTAACTATGGCTACACCTTC.